The T cell receptor beta chain described here comes from a study of blood T cell repertoires in COVID-19. Across the study: The origin of the acute and convalescent COVID-19 samples was the United States, Italy and Spain.

V lost 7 bases and J lost 5, with 17 bases in between. The CDR3 loop spans 14 amino acids. CDR1 and CDR2 (germline): SEHNR, FQNEAQ (reference sequence). Participants came from about 24 US areas, aged about 18 to 100 years. Membership in each cohort depended on participant-reported clinical history. Source study methods: Cell counts per sample came from amplifying reference gene primers. The table came from immunoSEQ multiplex PCR; TCRdb's copy has only in-frame clones and leaves some out. V, J and clone size are those of that table, while D and trimming were read from the DNA. The sample consists of approximately 200,000 clones, approximately 90% of them appearing once.

The gene calls are TRBV7-9 and TRBJ1-1; no definite D call. This TCR was sampled from a man aged 18 to 29 with acute COVID-19. The sequencing sample was made of PBMCs or T cells enriched from blood (not recorded which). Here the CDR3 DNA reads TGTGCCAGCACCCCTCCCGCTCTTGAGACTGAAGCTTTCTTT. Protein: CASTPPALETEAFF.